This section outlines one T cell receptor beta chain sequence together with its context. Its antigen target is currently unknown. No clone much larger than this one lies a single base away; base qualities are absent. This specimen belongs to a study of cytomegalovirus exposure and HLA in healthy donors (dated by TCRdb to about 2017). For context, the study as a whole: In an earlier analysis of around 540 of the donors, 276 Gb of sequence data and approximately 100 million unique TCR beta sequences from roughly 180 million T cells were reported. Roughly 5 DR-DQ haplotypes were treated as single units for association and clustering because of strong linkage in the cohort. Across some 400 genotyped donors of the cohort, an average of about 240,000 unique TCR beta nucleotide sequences per donor were sequenced, and 15% to 20% of those sequences were non-productive. Of the 350 to 400 genotyped donors, 65% to 90% fell in the genetic ancestry cluster associated with self-reported Caucasian donors. Approximately 330 gigabases of sequencing data and around 85 million unique TCR sequences made up an early release that covered approximately 650 HLA-typed donors. The aim of the study was to test whether cataloging public T cell receptors could identify signatures of past pathogen exposure. All discovery cohort repertoires had been generated using a single sequencing platform. The later analysis used no new phenotypic data to find candidate immune exposures, relying instead on TCR beta sequences and their occurrence across donors. High-throughput TCR immunosequencing, statistical association of individual TCRs with disease status, and machine learning were combined to predict cytomegalovirus infection status. To study patterns of TCR occurrence, a later analysis re-analyzed previously published TCR beta repertoires from hundreds of donors and added high-resolution HLA genotyping. The study profiled the T cell repertoires of 666 subjects by immunosequencing and related them to cytomegalovirus serostatus. Donor age, sex, ethnicity and CMV serostatus were compiled together with the repertoire data. Along with the roughly 670-subject first cohort, a separate validation cohort of over a hundred different subjects was used. An earlier analysis of more than 450 of the donors used high-throughput TCR beta sequencing to judge whether each TCR beta V gene segment behaved as functional or pseudogenic. Class I and class II HLA loci were covered by the typing at four-digit resolution. The number of typed donors differed by locus: roughly 629-630 for A, B, C, DRB1 and DQB1; some 500 for DQA1; approximately 610 for DPA1; and 450 to 480 for DPB1. In a later genetic analysis, genome-wide SNP genotypes for about three fifths of the 666 donors were used, and that subset was treated as a discovery cohort. Study-wide conclusions, independent of this receptor: In a later genetic analysis, fewer N-insertions in productive TCRs were reported among donors in an Asian-associated ancestry cluster than the roughly 670-donor mean. A further reported finding was that TCR beta sequences accurately predicted the HLA-A and HLA-B alleles for most subjects in the first cohort. In a later analysis, more than 15,000 TCR beta sequences were associated with specific HLA alleles at a false discovery rate of 0.05. For the cohort, immune exposure information was limited to CMV serostatus. Some IMGT-functional V segments, including TRBV6-2 and TRBV6-3, could not be told apart with the 87-base-pair reads, so those segments were excluded. The earlier analysis of fewer than 750 of the donors excluded about 16 rarely observed V segments, including chromosome 9 orphons, because counts were too low. In the study, roughly 160 TCR beta chains were listed as associated with cytomegalovirus. A later analysis found that HLA-associated TCR beta chains were more clonally expanded and had lower generation probabilities than equally common non-associated chains. In a later genetic analysis, a missense DCLRE1C variant was associated with V-gene and J-gene trimming of TCR beta chains, and the association was replicated in an independent cohort. Only TCR beta chains were sequenced in this cohort, and the absence of alpha or paired-chain data limited detectable features. Because HLA typing was unavailable for some donors at each locus, only the typed subset was used in association tests. It was suggested by the authors that the approach could potentially be generalized to other disease states and immunological phenotypes. In both the original and validation cohorts, the classifier was reported to diagnose cytomegalovirus status with high specificity and sensitivity. The sequencing pipeline was judged likely to have produced a cluster of highly shared sequence variants as a technical artifact. According to a later analysis, parvovirus B19, influenza, CMV and Epstein-Barr virus appeared linked to several top co-occurrence clusters. Correlated functional status among segregating V segments might reflect linkage disequilibrium, but an unknown experimental factor could not be ruled out. Assigning TCR associations to individual alleles was difficult when HLA alleles, especially DR and DQ, strongly co-occurred. A later analysis found that most CMV-associated TCR beta chains appeared HLA-restricted, with HLA associations seemingly driven largely by CMV exposure. The presence/absence analyses assumed that sequencing depth was roughly uniform across donors, and that assumption may not be true. In an earlier analysis of 587 of the donors, most TCR beta V segments appeared in productive rearrangements about 90% or about 30% of the time, broadly matching IMGT annotations. A later analysis found that TCR association rates varied across HLA loci, with DRB1 alleles showing the most associated TCRs and HLA-C alleles the fewest. Most TCR sequences were observed very rarely across donors, whereas some public TCRs were present in many individuals. A few of the identified cytomegalovirus-associated TCR beta chains were confirmed in vitro to be specific for cytomegalovirus antigens.

In total, 666 healthy bone marrow donors made up the cohort. Cohort members were all nominally healthy when sampled, although unrecorded immune exposures were likely present. The donor was CMV seronegative and belonged to the group of roughly 330 seronegative cohort members. Each donor provided a peripheral blood sample, and peripheral blood mononuclear cells were used for TCR beta sequencing. Genomic DNA was extracted from the blood cell samples with the Qiagen DNeasy Blood Extraction Kit. V is reduced by 2 bases and J by 0 bases, leaving a spacing of 4 bases between them. The CDR3 spans 13 residues, from the cysteine through the phenylalanine. Only CDR3 DNA is held: 39 bases, read in frame from base 1. CDR1 and CDR2, looked up from the germline V gene, are MNHEY and SVGAGI. Library construction relied on the immunoSEQ multiplex PCR assay. For the multiplex PCR, a mixture combining 60 forward primers for TCR Vbeta segments and 13 reverse primers for TCR Jbeta segments was used. Amplification of the CDR3 region of rearranged TCR beta genes was performed with a multiplex PCR assay on genomic DNA. The amplified TCR beta libraries were sequenced on the Illumina HiSeq System as 87-base-pair reads. Processing in the source paper ran as follows. A later analysis tallied 80 million to 95 million unique TCR beta chains across the roughly 610 repertoires, and about 10 million of those chains were shared by two or more donors. Raw reads were error-corrected and collapsed into unique sequences by a nearest-neighbor algorithm in which closely related sequences were merged to remove PCR and sequencing errors. To assign V, D and J gene segments, CDR3 sequences were aligned to IMGT reference sequences. For a sequence to be retained, a match of at least six nucleotides to both a V gene segment and a J gene segment was required. A rearrangement counted as productive if the CDR3 had no stop codons and remained in frame with V and J, and every other rearrangement counted as non-productive. Following IMGT convention, CDR3 was defined as the stretch from the second conserved V-encoded cysteine to the conserved J-encoded phenylalanine. The earlier analysis of about 590 of the donors excluded sequences that lacked an unambiguous match to a single V gene segment. In an earlier analysis of 450 to 700 of the donors, V segments were called functional above 56.7% productive rearrangements and were called segregating when the between-donor standard deviation exceeded 5%. A statistical classification framework was built for diagnosing cytomegalovirus status from the catalog of TCR beta chain sequences. In a later analysis, V and J genes were assigned by comparing TCR nucleotide sequences against IMGT/GENE-DB human TR gene sequences. A later analysis assigned CDR3 sequences and most-parsimonious VDJ recombination scenarios with the TCRdist pipeline. In a later analysis, every TCR beta chain was defined by the combination of its CDR3 amino acid sequence and its V-gene family, and reads without a unique V-gene family were dropped. To address suspected cross-contamination and a sequencing artifact, a later analysis removed over 500 highly shared, low-generation-probability nucleotide sequences. A later analysis calculated a clonal expansion index for each public chain from normalized within-repertoire ranks of inferred template counts. A later analysis computed generation probabilities with a VDJ recombination model fitted to out-of-frame rearrangements, and checked the results against IGoR. Hypergeometric tests were used in a later analysis to score TCR-TCR, TCR-HLA and TCR-CMV co-occurrence, with a repertoire-size bias correction applied to the TCR pairs. False discovery rates were estimated in a later analysis by permuting HLA or CMV assignments 20 times. A later analysis grouped co-occurring TCRs with DBSCAN, adding TCRdist sequence similarity when clustering within HLA-allele-positive subsets. Co-occurrence clustering excluded repertoires with fewer than 30,000 or more than 120,000 public chains, plus five with anomalous nucleotide sharing. The table was pulled from immuneACCESS by TCRdb, which kept in-frame rearrangements only. Such tables lose some clones; where checked, under half of the loss comes from unresolved V genes, and the rest has no known cause. V, J and clone size are taken as reported in that table, and D and trimming were inferred from the DNA itself. The sample table records about 140,000 clones; approximately 80% of these occur just once. Of the sample, 3% to 5% falls within the top ten clones.

The chain employs TRBV6-5 and TRBJ1-2; confidence is insufficient to name the D gene. The TCR comes from a male donor in good health and CMV-seronegative. The specimen sequenced was PBMCs. The DNA is TGTGCCAGCAGTTACAGAGCTAACTATGGCTACACCTTC. Its coded protein is CASSYRANYGYTF.